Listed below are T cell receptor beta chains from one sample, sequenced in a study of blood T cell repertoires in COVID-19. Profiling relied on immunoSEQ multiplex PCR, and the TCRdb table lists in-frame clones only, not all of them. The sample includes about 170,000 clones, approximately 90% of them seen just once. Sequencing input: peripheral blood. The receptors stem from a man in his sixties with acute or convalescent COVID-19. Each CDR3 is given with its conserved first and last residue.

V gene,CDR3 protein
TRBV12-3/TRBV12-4,CASSQTQGLSYTF
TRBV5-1,CASSLAPGRGNEKLFF
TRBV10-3,CATRGQGNNQPQHF
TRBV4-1,CASSVGRGFLETQYF
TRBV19,CASSIPGAGRNQPQHF
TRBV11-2,CASSPTSGIYEQYF
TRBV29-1,CSVRQGDGYTF
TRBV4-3,CASSQERQGYQPQHF
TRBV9,CASSPGSSGSYNEQFF
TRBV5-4,CAIKIAGSSTGELFF
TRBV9,CASSSKGGRNGDTQYF
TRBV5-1,CASSGGTGTGGEKLFF
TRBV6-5,CASSYGTMYGYTF
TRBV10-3,CAISESGIDEKLFF
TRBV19,CASSIDALSGYGYTF
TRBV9,CASSDGYSYEQYF
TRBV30,CAWSPGRNYGYTF
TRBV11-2,CASSTGTSGRVGEQFF
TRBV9,CASSVASGGSSYEQYF
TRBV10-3,CAIRSGTSGITGELFF